Listed below are T cell receptor beta chains from one sample, sequenced in a study of blood T cell repertoires in COVID-19. Clones were sequenced by immunoSEQ multiplex PCR, and TCRdb holds only the in-frame ones, with some missing. The table has roughly 80,000 clones, roughly 87% seen once; the top ten hold 9.5% to 15%. The sequenced material came from peripheral blood. These receptors were obtained from a man older than 75 with acute or convalescent COVID-19. CDR3s include the opening cysteine and the closing phenylalanine or tryptophan. Fields, in order: J gene, V gene, CDR3 protein.

j_gene: TRBJ1-5; v_gene: TRBV2; CDR3aa: CASSLLIAGQPQHF
j_gene: TRBJ1-1; v_gene: TRBV20-1; CDR3aa: CSASGQSGAFF
j_gene: TRBJ2-7; v_gene: TRBV7-6; CDR3aa: CASSRWTSGNTYEQYF
j_gene: TRBJ2-3; v_gene: TRBV7-3; CDR3aa: CASSSTITDTQYF
j_gene: TRBJ2-1; v_gene: TRBV5-4; CDR3aa: CASSLTASGRYNEQFF
j_gene: TRBJ2-7; v_gene: TRBV5-4; CDR3aa: CASSPSASSTRYEQYF
j_gene: TRBJ1-1; v_gene: TRBV12-2; CDR3aa: CASRLFQVLGNTEAFF
j_gene: TRBJ1-5; v_gene: TRBV9; CDR3aa: CASSGGPDQPQHF
j_gene: TRBJ2-5; v_gene: TRBV5-1; CDR3aa: CASSPGVETQYF
j_gene: TRBJ1-5; v_gene: TRBV7-9; CDR3aa: CASSLGTVSNQPQHF
j_gene: TRBJ2-2; v_gene: TRBV6-1; CDR3aa: CASSERASGFTGELFF
j_gene: TRBJ2-1; v_gene: TRBV5-8; CDR3aa: CASSPGLGGGAYNEQFF
j_gene: TRBJ2-3; v_gene: TRBV2; CDR3aa: CASSPLSTDTQYF
j_gene: TRBJ2-3; v_gene: TRBV5-1; CDR3aa: CASSFGTDTDTQYF
j_gene: TRBJ2-7; v_gene: TRBV19; CDR3aa: CASSRDRVNSYEQYF
j_gene: TRBJ2-5; v_gene: TRBV19; CDR3aa: CASSTWVAGGETQYF
j_gene: TRBJ1-2; v_gene: TRBV12-3/TRBV12-4; CDR3aa: CASTLGADGYTF
j_gene: TRBJ1-1; v_gene: TRBV7-2; CDR3aa: CASSPQGARTEAFF
j_gene: TRBJ2-5; v_gene: TRBV5-1; CDR3aa: CASSLGDTSQETQYF
j_gene: TRBJ1-1; v_gene: TRBV6-5; CDR3aa: CASSLSMNTEAFF
j_gene: TRBJ2-3; v_gene: TRBV3-1/TRBV3-2; CDR3aa: CASSYRAWEGTQYF
j_gene: TRBJ1-3; v_gene: TRBV7-6; CDR3aa: CASSRMTSSGNTIYF
j_gene: TRBJ1-5; v_gene: TRBV4-1; CDR3aa: CASSPFETGVPQHF
j_gene: TRBJ1-2; v_gene: TRBV6-1; CDR3aa: CASSEMEPMRRGYTF
j_gene: TRBJ1-6; v_gene: TRBV6-5; CDR3aa: CASGRDKDSPLHF
j_gene: TRBJ2-7; v_gene: TRBV21-1; CDR3aa: CASSKVGIYEQYF
j_gene: TRBJ1-2; v_gene: TRBV12-3/TRBV12-4; CDR3aa: CASSSSGYGYTF
j_gene: TRBJ1-1; v_gene: TRBV30; CDR3aa: CAWNQQGALAFF
j_gene: TRBJ2-1; v_gene: TRBV5-1; CDR3aa: CASSLFSRAGVNEQFF
j_gene: TRBJ2-1; v_gene: TRBV29-1; CDR3aa: CSVPGLGALNEQFF
j_gene: TRBJ2-5; v_gene: TRBV12-3/TRBV12-4; CDR3aa: CASSFLQETQYF
j_gene: TRBJ1-1; v_gene: TRBV6-4; CDR3aa: CASNGAEAFF
j_gene: TRBJ1-1; v_gene: TRBV5-8; CDR3aa: CASSLVGTPNTEAFF
j_gene: TRBJ1-5; v_gene: TRBV3-1/TRBV3-2; CDR3aa: CASSQGTGISNQPQHF
j_gene: TRBJ1-1; v_gene: TRBV6-5; CDR3aa: CASSYAAGREDVFF
j_gene: TRBJ1-5; v_gene: TRBV6-5; CDR3aa: CASSYSRGNQPQHF
j_gene: TRBJ1-1; v_gene: TRBV6-5; CDR3aa: CASSYHGMNTEAFF
j_gene: TRBJ2-1; v_gene: TRBV6-1; CDR3aa: CASSEPRYSSYNEQFF
j_gene: TRBJ1-1; v_gene: TRBV19; CDR3aa: CASSPLRNRGTTEAFF
j_gene: TRBJ1-1; v_gene: TRBV3-1/TRBV3-2; CDR3aa: CASSPAGAVQTEAFF
j_gene: TRBJ2-7; v_gene: TRBV5-1; CDR3aa: CASSSNRAGEQYF
j_gene: TRBJ1-2; v_gene: TRBV10-2; CDR3aa: CASSATGGDYGYTF
j_gene: TRBJ1-5; v_gene: TRBV30; CDR3aa: CAWSSGQGVNQPQHF
j_gene: TRBJ1-1; v_gene: TRBV15; CDR3aa: CATSPTHPPNTEAFF
j_gene: TRBJ2-7; v_gene: TRBV7-8; CDR3aa: CASSLGSPRRGEQYF
j_gene: TRBJ2-6; v_gene: TRBV4-1; CDR3aa: CASSQTGSSGANVLTF